One sample yielded the 18 T cell receptor beta chains listed below, sequenced in a study of blood T cell repertoires in COVID-19. Clones were sequenced by immunoSEQ multiplex PCR, and TCRdb holds only the in-frame ones, with some missing. This sample has hundreds of thousands of clones, with about nine tenths found just once. Sequencing was performed on PBMCs or T cells enriched from blood (not recorded which). The receptor set was obtained from a man aged 60-69 years who had recovered from COVID-19.

DNA of the CDR3: TGTGCCAGCAGTTACGAGCCGGGAGCCTATGGCTACACCTTC. It translates to CASSYEPGAYGYTF. The chain couples TRBV5-8 to TRBJ1-2; D unresolved. CDR3 length: 14 amino acids. The germline V gene encodes CDR1 SGHTS and CDR2 YDEGEE. Trimming pared 5 bases from V and 4 bases from J, leaving 15 bases between.

This chain uses TRBV10-2 with TRBJ2-3, with TRBD2 matching over 12 bases. Trimming removed 6 bases from V and 3 bases from J; junction bases left unmatched: 7. The CDR3 has 16 residues. CDR1 is WSHSY and CDR2 is SAAADI in the germline V gene. CDR3 coding DNA: TGCGCCAGCAGCCTAGGACTAGCGGGACCTACAGATACGCAGTATTTT. As protein: CASSLGLAGPTDTQYF.

The chain uses TRBV3-1 (or the pseudogene TRBV3-2) and TRBJ2-3; D is ambiguous. CDR1 LGHDT and CDR2 YNNKEL come from the germline V gene (reference sequence). This CDR3 spans 11 amino acids. V shed 6 bases and J shed 2 bases, with 3 bases lying between them. CDR3 sequence reads: CASSLTDTQYF. Written as DNA, the CDR3 is TGTGCCAGCAGTCTCACAGATACGCAGTATTTT.

The rearrangement links TRBV2 to TRBJ2-1, with D perhaps matching TRBD1 (6 bases). Deletions cut 6 bases from V and 3 bases from J, with 15 bases between. CDR3 size: 15 residues. Per germline, CDR1 SNHLY and CDR2 FYNNEI. DNA of the CDR3: TGTGCCAGCAGCCGGGACAATCTAATCTACAATGAGCAGTTCTTC. Protein: CASSRDNLIYNEQFF.

The V gene is TRBV6-2 or TRBV6-3, the J gene TRBJ2-2; TRBD2 agrees at 12 bases. Germline values: CDR1 MNHEY, CDR2 SVGEGT. V trimming: 4 bases; J trimming: 2 bases; junction bases outside the gene matches: 11. This CDR3 is built from 19 residues. CDR3 DNA sequence: TGTGCCAGCAGTTCTACTAGCGGGGGGCCGTCGAGAAACACCGGGGAGCTGTTTTTT. This translates into CASSSTSGGPSRNTGELFF.

This clone has only one observation. This rearrangement joins TRBV28 to TRBJ1-6; no reliable D call. V was pared by 6 bases and J by 0 bases, with 15 bases between. Germline V lookup: CDR1 MDHEN, CDR2 SYDVKM. This CDR3 region has 17 residues. This CDR3 is CASSSLVGSSYNSPLHF. The CDR3, as DNA: TGTGCCAGCAGCTCCCTAGTGGGGAGCTCCTATAATTCACCCCTCCACTTT.

The chain carries TRBV7-9 and TRBJ2-2, with 8 bases matching TRBD2. Germline loops: CDR1 SEHNR, CDR2 FQNEAQ (reference sequence). The CDR3 extends over 14 amino acids. J lost 7 bases, V lost 4 bases, and 5 bases had no gene match. Written as DNA, the CDR3 is TGTGCCAGCAGCTCCGGACTAGCCCACGGGGAGCTGTTTTTT. Amino acids: CASSSGLAHGELFF. Based on the CDR3 plus reference TRBV7-9 and TRBJ2-2, the full variable domain is DTGVSQNPRHKITKRGQNVTFRCDPISEHNRLYWYRQTLGQGPEFLTYFQNEAQLEKSRLLSDRFSAERPKGSFSTLEIQRTEQGDSAMYLCASSSGLAHGELFFGEGSRLTVL.

The J gene is TRBJ1-1, the V gene TRBV3-1 (or the pseudogene TRBV3-2); 8 nucleotides line up with TRBD1. Germline CDR1 LGHDT, CDR2 YNNKEL (reference sequence). CDR3 size: 13 residues. The V gene end was trimmed by 2 bases and the J gene end by 10 bases; junction bases not matched to a gene: 6. In DNA, the CDR3 is TGTGCCAGCAGCCAACGACAGGGGAGCGGAGCTTTCTTT. Protein sequence: CASSQRQGSGAFF.

The chain joins TRBV10-3 to TRBJ1-1; a possible D gene is TRBD1 (5 bases). Trimming left V 5 bases short and J 7 bases short, with 14 bases between. The CDR3 is made up of 13 amino acids. Per germline, CDR1 ENHRY and CDR2 SYGVKD. CDR3 DNA: TGTGCCATCAGTAGCGCGGGGCACAATGAAGCTTTCTTT. This translates into CAISSAGHNEAFF.

CDR3 in DNA: TGTGCCAGCAGAAGCGGACAGGGACGCGCCACTGAAGCTTTCTTT. Protein product: CASRSGQGRATEAFF. The chain joins TRBV27 to TRBJ1-1; 8 nucleotides line up with TRBD1. The V gene end was trimmed by 6 bases and the J gene end by 4 bases; junction bases not matched to a gene: 10. The CDR3 loop spans 15 amino acids. Germline CDR1 reads MNHEY; CDR2 reads SMNVEV (reference sequence).

The V and J genes are TRBV20-1 and TRBJ2-5; D unclear. This CDR3 region has 11 residues. V lost 4 bases and J 4 bases, leaving 7 bases between the germline ends. CDR1 is DFQATT and CDR2 is SNEGSKA in the germline V gene (reference sequence). CDR3 sequence reads: CSAITAETQYF. The CDR3 nucleotides are TGCAGTGCTATTACAGCAGAGACCCAGTACTTC.

V is TRBV30 and J is TRBJ2-7; tentatively, D is TRBD1 (9 bases). The germline V gene encodes CDR1 GTSNPN and CDR2 SVGIG (reference sequence). V was clipped by 4 bases and J by 5 bases, with 18 bases between them. The CDR3 is 14 amino acids. In nucleotides, the CDR3 is TGTGCCTGGACTGAGACAGGGGGACTAGACGAGCAGTACTTC. Residues: CAWTETGGLDEQYF.

This clone appeared once. This rearrangement joins TRBV29-1 to TRBJ1-4, with 10 bases fitting TRBD1. Germline CDR1 SQVTM, CDR2 ANQGSEA. V lost 3 bases and J lost 11; bases outside the gene matches: 6. This CDR3 spans 13 amino acids. The CDR3 spells CSVDWTGGNKLFF. The CDR3 DNA is TGCAGCGTTGATTGGACAGGGGGTAATAAACTGTTTTTT.

V is TRBV7-9 and J is TRBJ2-3; D uncertain. CDR1 is SEHNR, CDR2 FQNEAQ, per germline (reference sequence). The CDR3 is 15 amino acids. V lost 5 bases, J lost 4 bases, and 16 bases lay in between. CDR3 DNA: TGTGCCAGCAGCGTTGGTAGCCGGTTGGCAGATACGCAGTATTTT. Amino acids: CASSVGSRLADTQYF.

J is TRBJ1-1 and V is TRBV19, with D uncertain. CDR3 size: 20 residues. Trimming pared 6 bases from V and 0 bases from J, leaving 29 bases between. Germline V gives CDR1 LNHDA, CDR2 SQIVND (reference sequence). The CDR3 reads CASSRLSTYPRSPLNTEAFF. CDR3 nucleotides: TGTGCCAGTAGCCGTTTGAGTACTTACCCTAGGTCACCCTTGAACACTGAAGCTTTCTTT.

The rearrangement joins TRBV2 to TRBJ1-2; TRBD1 might be the D (6 bases). CDR1 and CDR2 from the germline V gene are SNHLY and FYNNEI. The V end lost 4 bases, the J end lost 5 bases, and 14 bases lay between the germline ends. The CDR3 is 14 amino acids. This CDR3 is CASSVGGQGYGYTF. CDR3 DNA sequence: TGTGCCAGCAGTGTCGGTGGGCAGGGGTATGGCTACACCTTC.

This clone was seen a handful of times. The chain is built from TRBV30 and TRBJ1-5; no clear D. V was trimmed by 1 base and J by 3 bases, leaving 7 bases between them. Germline-derived CDR1 and CDR2 are GTSNPN and SVGIG (reference sequence). This CDR3 has 13 amino acids. CDR3: CAWSAGPNQPQHF. The CDR3 nucleotides are TGTGCCTGGAGTGCTGGGCCCAATCAGCCCCAGCATTTT.

The V and J genes are TRBV25-1 and TRBJ2-7; tentatively, D is TRBD1 (6 bases). There are 13 residues in the CDR3. Between the trimmed V and J ends, which lost 6 bases and 2 bases, there was a span of 11 bases. CDR1 and CDR2 from the germline V gene are MGHDK and SYGVNS. The CDR3 nucleotides read TGTGCCAGCAGACGAACAGGGACCTACGAGCAGTACTTC. Its translation: CASRRTGTYEQYF.